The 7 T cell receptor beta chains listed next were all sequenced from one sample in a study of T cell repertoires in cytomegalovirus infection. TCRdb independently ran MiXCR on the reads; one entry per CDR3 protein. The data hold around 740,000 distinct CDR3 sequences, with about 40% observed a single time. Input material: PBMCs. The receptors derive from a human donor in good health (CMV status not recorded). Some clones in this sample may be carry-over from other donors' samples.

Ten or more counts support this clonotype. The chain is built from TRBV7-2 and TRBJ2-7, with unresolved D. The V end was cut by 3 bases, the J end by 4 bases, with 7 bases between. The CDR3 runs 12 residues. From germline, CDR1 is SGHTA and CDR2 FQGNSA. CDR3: CASSLTFYEQYF. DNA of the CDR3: TGTGCCAGCAGCTTGACCTTTTACGAGCAGTACTTC.

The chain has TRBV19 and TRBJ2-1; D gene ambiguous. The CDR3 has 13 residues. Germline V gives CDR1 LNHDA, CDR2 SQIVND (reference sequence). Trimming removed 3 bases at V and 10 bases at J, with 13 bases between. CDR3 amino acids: CASSIVPLAEQFF. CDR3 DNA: TGTGCCAGTAGTATTGTCCCTTTAGCCGAGCAGTTCTTC.

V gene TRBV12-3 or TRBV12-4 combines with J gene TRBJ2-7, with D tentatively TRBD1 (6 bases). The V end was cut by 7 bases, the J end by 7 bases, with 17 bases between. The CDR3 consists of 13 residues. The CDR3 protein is CASTVDSIREQYF. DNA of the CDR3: TGTGCCAGCACCGTGGACAGTATTCGGGAGCAGTACTTC.

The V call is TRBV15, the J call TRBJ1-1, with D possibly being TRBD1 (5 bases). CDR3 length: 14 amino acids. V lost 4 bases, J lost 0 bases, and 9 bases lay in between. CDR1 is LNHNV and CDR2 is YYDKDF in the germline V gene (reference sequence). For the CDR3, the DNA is TGTGCCACCAGCAAAACAGGAATGAACACTGAAGCTTTCTTT. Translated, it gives CATSKTGMNTEAFF.

Written as DNA, the CDR3 is TGCGCCAGCAGCTTCGCCGCTTCACGGCGTAATGAAAAACTGTTTTTT. Encoded protein: CASSFAASRRNEKLFF. This sequence joins TRBV5-1 and TRBJ1-4; D remains ambiguous. V was pared by 2 bases and J by 4 bases, with 15 bases between. This CDR3 spans 16 amino acids. Germline assignment: CDR1 SGHRS and CDR2 YFSETQ.

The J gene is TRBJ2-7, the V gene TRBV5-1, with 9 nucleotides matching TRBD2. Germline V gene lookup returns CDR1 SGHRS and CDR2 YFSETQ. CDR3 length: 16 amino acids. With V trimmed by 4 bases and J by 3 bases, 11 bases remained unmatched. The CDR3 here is CASSGPLAGVGYEQYF. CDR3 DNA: TGCGCCAGCAGCGGACCATTAGCGGGGGTAGGCTACGAGCAGTACTTC.

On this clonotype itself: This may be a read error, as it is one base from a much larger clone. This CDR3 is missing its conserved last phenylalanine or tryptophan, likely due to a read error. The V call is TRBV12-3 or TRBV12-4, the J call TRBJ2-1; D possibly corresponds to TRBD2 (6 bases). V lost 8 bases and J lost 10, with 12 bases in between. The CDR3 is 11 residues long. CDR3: CASGGVSEQFL. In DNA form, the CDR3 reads TGTGCCAGCGGAGGGGTAAGCGAGCAGTTCTTA.